The 18 T cell receptor beta chains reported below all come from one sample, sequenced in a study of T-cell memory formation after mild COVID-19. Each CDR3 protein gets one entry after TCRdb re-called the 5' RACE reads with MiXCR. The repertoire holds about 150,000 distinct CDR3 sequences, with around 25% as singletons. Input material: PBMCs or a T cell subset sorted from them (not recorded which). The receptors come from an adult woman who had mild COVID-19 (a few samples of this study predate the infection). Cell type and time point are not known.

The sample holds a few counts of this clonotype. The chain recombines TRBV9 with TRBJ2-5, with D perhaps matching TRBD1 or TRBD2 (5 bases each). The CDR3 extends over 13 amino acids. V dropped 1 base and J dropped 5 bases, with 9 bases sitting between them. The germline V gene encodes CDR1 SGDLS and CDR2 YYNGEE. The CDR3, as DNA: TGTGCCAGCAGCGTACTGTGGGGGGAGACCCAGTACTTC. Translated: CASSVLWGETQYF.

This clonotype has more than one count but fewer than ten. The chain joins TRBV12-3 or TRBV12-4 to TRBJ2-1, with D uncertain. Trimming removed 2 bases from V and 7 bases from J, with 6 bases in between. The CDR3 sequence is 12 residues long. CDR3 DNA: TGTGCCAGCAGTTTAAATAGAAATGAGCAGTTCTTC. It translates to CASSLNRNEQFF.

This clonotype was detected a few times. Germline and junction disagree at one end, which may indicate a read error. V is TRBV7-7 and J is TRBJ2-5, with D possibly called TRBD1 or TRBD2 (5 bases each). Germline CDR1 SSHAT, CDR2 FNYEAQ (reference sequence). CDR3 length equals 15 residues. CDR3 sequence (DNA): TGTGCTAGCAGCTTACTTCTGGGACCGCAAGAGACCCAGTACTTC. The encoded protein is CASSLLLGPQETQYF.

The rearrangement uses TRBV5-1 and TRBJ2-5; maybe TRBD2 (6 bases). The germline V gene encodes CDR1 SGHRS and CDR2 YFSETQ. Trimming cost V 3 bases and J 2 bases, with 17 bases left between them. This CDR3 is 16 amino acids long. The CDR3 bases are TGCGCCAGCAGCTGGGAGCCTAGCGATGGGCAAGAGACCCAGTACTTC. The encoded protein is CASSWEPSDGQETQYF.

The chain recombines TRBV7-7 with TRBJ2-5; either TRBD1 or TRBD2 may fit D (5 bases each). Looked up from germline, CDR1 is SSHAT and CDR2 is FNYEAQ (reference sequence). V was pared by 1 base and J by 1 base, with 7 bases between. This CDR3 is 14 amino acids long. CDR3 amino acids: CASSLGGTQETQYF. CDR3 nucleotide sequence: TGTGCCAGCAGCTTAGGGGGGACCCAAGAGACCCAGTACTTC.

Only a few counts were recorded for this clonotype. This chain connects TRBV7-2 to TRBJ2-1, with 15 bases aligning to TRBD2. The V gene's germline CDR1 is SGHTA and CDR2 FQGNSA. Trimming removed 2 bases from V and 6 bases from J; junction bases left unmatched: 8. The CDR3 extends over 18 amino acids. CDR3 sequence reads: CASSLLGLAGGGRNEQFF. The DNA for the CDR3 is TGTGCCAGCAGCTTACTCGGACTAGCGGGAGGGGGTCGCAATGAGCAGTTCTTC.

In its sample, this clonotype was seen a few times. The rearrangement uses TRBV12-3 or TRBV12-4 and TRBJ2-7; D remains ambiguous. Trimming took off 6 bases at V and 2 bases at J, with 17 bases between the two ends. CDR3 size: 15 residues. For the CDR3, the DNA is TGTGCCAGCAGACCAAACCTCCACAGCACCTACGAGCAGTACTTC. This gives the protein CASRPNLHSTYEQYF.

This clonotype came up a few times. This chain joins TRBV9 and TRBJ2-1; the match to TRBD2 covers 10 bases. The CDR3 is made up of 15 amino acids. The germline CDR1 and CDR2 sequences are SGDLS and YYNGEE. V shed 0 bases, J shed 4 bases, and the junction held 1 base outside the gene matches. In nucleotides, the CDR3 is TGTGCCAGCAGCGTAGGACTAGCGGGTTACAATGAGCAGTTCTTC. Translating it yields CASSVGLAGYNEQFF.

The V gene is TRBV20-1, the J gene TRBJ2-3; 11 nucleotides match TRBD2. This CDR3 comprises 16 residues. V was pared by 0 bases and J by 3 bases, with 5 bases of the junction left unmatched. CDR1 and CDR2 from the germline V gene are DFQATT and SNEGSKA (reference sequence). This CDR3 reads CSARDGLAGGTDTQYF. The DNA of the CDR3 is TGCAGTGCTAGAGATGGGCTAGCGGGAGGTACAGATACGCAGTATTTT.

In its sample, this clonotype was seen many times. The chain uses TRBV12-3 or TRBV12-4 and TRBJ2-5, with TRBD2 identical over 7 bases. The CDR3 has 16 residues. Losses at the gene ends were 5 bases for V and 4 bases for J; bases not matched to a gene: 13. As DNA, the CDR3 is TGTGCCAGCAGTCCGAGACTAGCTGGGCCGCTAGAGACCCAGTACTTC. It specifies CASSPRLAGPLETQYF.

The V and J genes are TRBV16 and TRBJ1-1, with D uncertain. Trimming took 0 bases from V and 11 from J, leaving 7 bases between them. The CDR3 length is 11 residues. Germline CDR1 is KGHSY and CDR2 is FQNENV. As DNA, the CDR3 is TGTGCCAGCAGCCAATCCGGGTTTGCTTTCTTT. This translates into CASSQSGFAFF.

V is TRBV11-2 and J is TRBJ2-3; TRBD2 matches 11 bases. The V gene end was trimmed by 7 bases and the J gene end by 4 bases; junction bases not matched to a gene: 4. CDR3 size: 14 residues. Per germline, CDR1 SGHAT and CDR2 FQNNGV. CDR3 in DNA: TGTGCCAGCACCACTAGCGGGAGCTCAGATACGCAGTATTTT. Protein product: CASTTSGSSDTQYF.

This chain connects TRBV4-3 to TRBJ1-1; D is perhaps TRBD1 (6 bases). Germline V gene data show CDR1 as LGHNA and CDR2 as YSLEER. V was trimmed by 4 bases and J by 4 bases, leaving 19 bases between them. The CDR3 is 16 amino acids. CDR3 amino acids: CASSPSGTREFTEAFF. CDR3 bases: TGCGCCAGCAGCCCGTCGGGGACAAGGGAATTCACTGAAGCTTTCTTT.

This clonotype was found a few times. The gene calls are TRBV4-1 and TRBJ1-6; no firm D call. Germline V gene sequence: CDR1 MGHRA, CDR2 YSYEKL. Trimming stripped 6 bases from V and 10 bases from J, with 13 bases between. This CDR3 spans 13 amino acids. CDR3 amino acids: CASRFPGESPLHF. In DNA, the CDR3 is TGCGCCAGCAGATTCCCCGGAGAATCACCCCTCCACTTT.

The chain uses TRBV13 and TRBJ1-2, with D maybe TRBD1 (5 bases). Germline CDR1 is PRHDT and CDR2 is FYEKMQ (reference sequence). CDR3 length: 14 amino acids. Trimming removed 4 bases at V and 4 bases at J, with 13 bases between. Here the CDR3 reads CASSSRQPIYGYTF. The CDR3 coding sequence is TGTGCCAGCAGCTCCCGACAGCCCATCTATGGCTACACCTTC.

This clonotype occurred a few times. The chain is built from TRBV27 and TRBJ2-7; D not resolved. Deletions cut 2 bases from V and 3 bases from J, with 8 bases between. The CDR3 length is 13 residues. Germline CDR1 MNHEY, CDR2 SMNVEV (reference sequence). The CDR3 nucleotides read TGTGCCAGCAGTTTAGGTGCCCACTACGAGCAGTACTTC. Translation gives CASSLGAHYEQYF.

The V and J genes are TRBV5-1 and TRBJ1-1, with D hard to call. This CDR3 is 14 amino acids long. Germline CDR1 is SGHRS and CDR2 is YFSETQ. Trimming left V 9 bases short and J 3 bases short, with 18 bases between. CDR3 sequence reads: CATADDGEDTEAFF. The CDR3 DNA follows: TGCGCCACCGCAGACGACGGGGAGGACACTGAAGCTTTCTTT.

The V call is TRBV29-1, the J call TRBJ2-7; D call uncertain. The CDR3 sequence is 12 residues long. Germline CDR1 and CDR2: SQVTM and ANQGSEA. The V gene lost 4 bases and the J gene lost 6 bases, with 13 bases spanning the gap. CDR3 nucleotide sequence: TGCAGCGTTGTTAGTCGGCTGGGCGAGCAGTACTTC. This codes for CSVVSRLGEQYF.